This TCR beta chain was identified during a study of blood T cell repertoires in COVID-19. On the study more broadly: Samples taken during acute and convalescent COVID-19 were collected in the United States, Italy and Spain.

The CDR3 totals 12 residues. V was shortened by 4 bases and J by 4 bases, with 8 bases between the two germline ends. Germline lookup yields CDR1 SGHTS and CDR2 YDEGEE. Original processing notes: Reference gene primer amplification gave estimated nucleated cell counts. The data were produced by immunoSEQ multiplex PCR, yet TCRdb's version contains in-frame clones alone and is incomplete. V and J calls and clone size are copied from that table; D and trimming were computed from the DNA. The table shows tens of thousands of clones, with 90% to 95% occurring only once. The source of this sequence is a woman between 45 and 65 years old in a cohort sampled during active COVID-19. The V call is TRBV5-8, the J call TRBJ1-2; a weak D match, TRBD1 (5 bases). Sequencing was done on a sample of peripheral blood. The CDR3 spells CASSPGGYGYTF. The CDR3 DNA is TGTGCCAGCAGCCCGGGGGGCTATGGCTACACCTTC.